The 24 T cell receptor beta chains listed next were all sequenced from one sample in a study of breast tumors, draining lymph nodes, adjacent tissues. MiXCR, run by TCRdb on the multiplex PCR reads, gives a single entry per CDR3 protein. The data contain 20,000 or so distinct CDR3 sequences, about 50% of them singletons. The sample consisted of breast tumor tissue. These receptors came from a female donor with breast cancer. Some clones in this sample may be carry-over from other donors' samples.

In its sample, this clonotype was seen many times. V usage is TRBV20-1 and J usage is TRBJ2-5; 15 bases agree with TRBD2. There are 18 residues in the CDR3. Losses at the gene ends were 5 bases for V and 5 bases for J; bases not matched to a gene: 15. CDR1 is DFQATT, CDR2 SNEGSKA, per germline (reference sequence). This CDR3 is CSAHPLGLAGGGSETQYF. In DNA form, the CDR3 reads TGCAGTGCTCATCCTCTCGGACTAGCGGGAGGGGGGTCGGAGACCCAGTACTTC.

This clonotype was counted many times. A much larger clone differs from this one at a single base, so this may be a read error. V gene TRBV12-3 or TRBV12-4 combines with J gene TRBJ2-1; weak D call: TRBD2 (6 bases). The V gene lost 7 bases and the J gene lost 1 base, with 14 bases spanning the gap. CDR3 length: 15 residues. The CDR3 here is CASTDAGGSYNEQFF. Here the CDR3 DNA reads TGTGCCAGCACCGACGCCGGAGGGTCCTACAATGAGCAGTTCTTC.

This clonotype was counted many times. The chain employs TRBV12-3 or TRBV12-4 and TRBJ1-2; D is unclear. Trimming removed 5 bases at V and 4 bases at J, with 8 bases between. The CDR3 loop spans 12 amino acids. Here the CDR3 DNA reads TGTGCCAGCAGTGGACGAACCTATGGCTACACCTTC. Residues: CASSGRTYGYTF.

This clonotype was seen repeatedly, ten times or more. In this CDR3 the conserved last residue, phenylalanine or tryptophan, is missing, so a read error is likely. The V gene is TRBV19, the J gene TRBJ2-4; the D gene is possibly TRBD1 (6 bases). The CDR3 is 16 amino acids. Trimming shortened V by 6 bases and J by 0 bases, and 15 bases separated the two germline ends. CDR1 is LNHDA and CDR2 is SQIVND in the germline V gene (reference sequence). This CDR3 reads CASSLTGDLAKNIQYS. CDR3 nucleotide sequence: TGTGCCAGTAGCTTGACAGGAGATCTAGCCAAAAACATTCAGTACTCC.

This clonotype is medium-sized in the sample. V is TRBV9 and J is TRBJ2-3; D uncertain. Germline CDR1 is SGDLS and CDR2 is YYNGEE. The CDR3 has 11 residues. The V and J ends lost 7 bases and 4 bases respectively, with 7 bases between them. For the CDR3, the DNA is TGTGCCAGCGGCACACCAGATACGCAGTATTTT. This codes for CASGTPDTQYF.

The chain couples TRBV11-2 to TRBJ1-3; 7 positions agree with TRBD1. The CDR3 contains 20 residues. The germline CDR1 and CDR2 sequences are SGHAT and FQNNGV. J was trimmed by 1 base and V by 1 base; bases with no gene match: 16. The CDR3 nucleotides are TGTGCCAGCAGCTTAGGTCTAGGGGGCAGGAGGTTCGAGTCTGGAAACACCATATATTTT. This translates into CASSLGLGGRRFESGNTIYF.

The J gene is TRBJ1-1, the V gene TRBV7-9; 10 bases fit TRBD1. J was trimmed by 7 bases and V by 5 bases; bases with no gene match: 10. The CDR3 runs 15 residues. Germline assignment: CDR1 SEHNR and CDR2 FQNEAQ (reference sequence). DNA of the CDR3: TGTGCCAGCAGCGCACCGGGACAGGGGTTTCATGAAGCTTTCTTT. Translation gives CASSAPGQGFHEAFF.

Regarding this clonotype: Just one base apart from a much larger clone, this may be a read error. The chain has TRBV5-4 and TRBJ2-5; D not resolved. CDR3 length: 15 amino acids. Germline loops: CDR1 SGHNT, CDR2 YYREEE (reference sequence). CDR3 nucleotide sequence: TGTGCCGGCAGCTTGGACGGACCAGACCTAGAGACCCAGTACTTC. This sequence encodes CAGSLDGPDLETQYF.

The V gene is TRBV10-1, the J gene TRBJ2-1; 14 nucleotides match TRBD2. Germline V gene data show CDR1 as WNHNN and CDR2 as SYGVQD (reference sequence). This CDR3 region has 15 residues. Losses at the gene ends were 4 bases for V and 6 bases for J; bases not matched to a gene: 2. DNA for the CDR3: TGCGCCAGCAGTGGGACTAGCGGGAGGACCAATGAGCAGTTCTTC. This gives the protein CASSGTSGRTNEQFF.

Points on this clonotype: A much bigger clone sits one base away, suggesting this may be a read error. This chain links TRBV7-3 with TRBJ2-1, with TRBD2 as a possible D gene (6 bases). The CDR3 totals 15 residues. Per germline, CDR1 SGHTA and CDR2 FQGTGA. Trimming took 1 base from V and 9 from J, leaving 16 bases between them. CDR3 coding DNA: TGTGCCAGCAGCTTAAGCGGGACTGGCGAGGGTGAGCAGTTCTTC. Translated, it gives CASSLSGTGEGEQFF.

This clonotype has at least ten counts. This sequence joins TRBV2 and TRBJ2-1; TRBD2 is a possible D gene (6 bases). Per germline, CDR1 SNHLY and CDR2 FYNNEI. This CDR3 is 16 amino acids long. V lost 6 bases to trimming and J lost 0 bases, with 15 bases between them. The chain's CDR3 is CASREGLHSSYNEQFF. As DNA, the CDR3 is TGTGCCAGCAGGGAGGGACTCCACAGCTCCTACAATGAGCAGTTCTTC.

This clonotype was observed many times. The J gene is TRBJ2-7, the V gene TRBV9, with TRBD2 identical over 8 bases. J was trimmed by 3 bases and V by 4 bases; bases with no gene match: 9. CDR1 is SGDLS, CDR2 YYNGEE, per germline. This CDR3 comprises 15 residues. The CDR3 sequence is CASSKTSGGSYEQYF. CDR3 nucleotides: TGTGCCAGCAGCAAGACAAGCGGGGGCAGCTACGAGCAGTACTTC.

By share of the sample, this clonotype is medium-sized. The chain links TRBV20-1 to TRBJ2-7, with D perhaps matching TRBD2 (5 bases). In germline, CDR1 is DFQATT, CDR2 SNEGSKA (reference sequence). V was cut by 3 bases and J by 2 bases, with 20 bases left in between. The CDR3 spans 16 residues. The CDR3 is CSARLEPSREPYEQYF. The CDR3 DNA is TGCAGTGCTAGGCTTGAACCCAGCCGGGAACCCTACGAGCAGTACTTC.

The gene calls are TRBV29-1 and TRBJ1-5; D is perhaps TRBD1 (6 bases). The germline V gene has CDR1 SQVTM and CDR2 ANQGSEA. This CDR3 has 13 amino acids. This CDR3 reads CSAEGLGGQPQHF. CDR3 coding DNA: TGCAGTGCGGAAGGACTAGGGGGGCAGCCCCAGCATTTT.

CDR3 residues: CASKGQGYSEAFF. The CDR3, as DNA: TGTGCCAGCAAGGGACAGGGTTACTCTGAAGCTTTCTTT. The rearrangement uses TRBV3-1 and TRBJ1-1, with 9 bases matching TRBD1. Per germline, CDR1 LGHDT and CDR2 YNNKEL (reference sequence). Trimming removed 7 bases from V and 6 bases from J; junction bases left unmatched: 6. The CDR3 covers 13 residues.

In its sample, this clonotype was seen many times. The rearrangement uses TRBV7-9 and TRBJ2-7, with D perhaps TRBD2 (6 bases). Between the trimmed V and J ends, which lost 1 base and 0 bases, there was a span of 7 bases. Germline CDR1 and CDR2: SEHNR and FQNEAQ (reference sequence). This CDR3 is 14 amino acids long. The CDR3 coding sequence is TGTGCCAGCAGCTTAGACGGGAGCTCCTACGAGCAGTACTTC. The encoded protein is CASSLDGSSYEQYF. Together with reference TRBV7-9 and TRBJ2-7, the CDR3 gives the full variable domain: DTGVSQNPRHKITKRGQNVTFRCDPISEHNRLYWYRQTLGQGPEFLTYFQNEAQLEKSRLLSDRFSAERPKGSFSTLEIQRTEQGDSAMYLCASSLDGSSYEQYFGPGTRLTVT.

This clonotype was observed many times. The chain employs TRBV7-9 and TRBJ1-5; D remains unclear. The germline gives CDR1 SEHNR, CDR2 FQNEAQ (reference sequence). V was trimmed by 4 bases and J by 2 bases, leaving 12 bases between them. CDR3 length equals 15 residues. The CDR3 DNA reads TGTGCCAGCAGCTCTTCACGGCAGGGCAATCAGCCCCAGCATTTT. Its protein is CASSSSRQGNQPQHF.

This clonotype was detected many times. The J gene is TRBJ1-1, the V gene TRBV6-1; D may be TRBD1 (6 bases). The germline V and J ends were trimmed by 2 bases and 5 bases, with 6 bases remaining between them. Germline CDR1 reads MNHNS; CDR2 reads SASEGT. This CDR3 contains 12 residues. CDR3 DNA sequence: TGTGCCAGCAGTGAAAGGGGGACTGAAGCTTTCTTT. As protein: CASSERGTEAFF.

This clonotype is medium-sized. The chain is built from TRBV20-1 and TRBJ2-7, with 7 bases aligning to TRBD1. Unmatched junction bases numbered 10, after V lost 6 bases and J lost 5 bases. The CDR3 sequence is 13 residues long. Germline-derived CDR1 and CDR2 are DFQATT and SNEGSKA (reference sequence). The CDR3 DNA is TGCAGTGCGTGGACAGGTCAACGGGACGAGCAGTACTTC. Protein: CSAWTGQRDEQYF.

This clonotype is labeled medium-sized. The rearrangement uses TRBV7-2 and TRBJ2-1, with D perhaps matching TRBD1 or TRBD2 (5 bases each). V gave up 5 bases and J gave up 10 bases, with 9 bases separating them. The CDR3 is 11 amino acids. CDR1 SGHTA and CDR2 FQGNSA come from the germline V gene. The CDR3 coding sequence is TGTGCCAGCAGCGGGACGGACGAGCAGTTCTTC. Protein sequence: CASSGTDEQFF.

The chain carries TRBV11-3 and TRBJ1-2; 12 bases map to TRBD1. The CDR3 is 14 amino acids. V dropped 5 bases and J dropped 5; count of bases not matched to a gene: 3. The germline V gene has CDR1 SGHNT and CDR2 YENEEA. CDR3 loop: CASSKGQGAYGYTF. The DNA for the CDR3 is TGTGCCAGCAGCAAGGGACAGGGGGCATATGGCTACACCTTC.

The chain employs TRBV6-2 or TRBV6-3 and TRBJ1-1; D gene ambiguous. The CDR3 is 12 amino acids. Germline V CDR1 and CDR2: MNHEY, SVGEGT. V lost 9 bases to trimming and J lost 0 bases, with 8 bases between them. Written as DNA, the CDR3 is TGTGCCAGTTGGAGCCTGAACACTGAAGCTTTCTTT. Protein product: CASWSLNTEAFF.

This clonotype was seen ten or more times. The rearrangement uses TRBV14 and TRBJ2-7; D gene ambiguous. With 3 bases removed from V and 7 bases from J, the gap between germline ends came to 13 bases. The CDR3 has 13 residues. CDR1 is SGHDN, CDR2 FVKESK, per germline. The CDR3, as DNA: TGTGCCAGCAGCCAGACCCCAACCGGGGAGCAGTACTTC. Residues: CASSQTPTGEQYF.

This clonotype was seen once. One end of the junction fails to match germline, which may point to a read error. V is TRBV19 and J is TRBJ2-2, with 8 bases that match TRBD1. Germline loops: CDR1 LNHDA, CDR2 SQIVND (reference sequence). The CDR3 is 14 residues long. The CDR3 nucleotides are TGTGCCAGTAGGACAGGGGAGGAGACCGGGGAGCTGTCTTTT. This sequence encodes CASRTGEETGELSF.